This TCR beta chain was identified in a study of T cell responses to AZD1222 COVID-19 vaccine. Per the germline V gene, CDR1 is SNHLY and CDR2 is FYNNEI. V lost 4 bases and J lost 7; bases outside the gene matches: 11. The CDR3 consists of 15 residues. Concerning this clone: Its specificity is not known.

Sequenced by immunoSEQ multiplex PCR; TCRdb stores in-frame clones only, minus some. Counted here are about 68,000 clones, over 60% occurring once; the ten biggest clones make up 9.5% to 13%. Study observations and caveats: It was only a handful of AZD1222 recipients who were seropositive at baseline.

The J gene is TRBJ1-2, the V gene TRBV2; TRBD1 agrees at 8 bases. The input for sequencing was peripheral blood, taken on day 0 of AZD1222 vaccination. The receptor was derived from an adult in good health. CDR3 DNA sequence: TGTGCCAGCAGTGTAGTCCAGGGGGCAACGAGTGGCTACACCTTC. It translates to CASSVVQGATSGYTF.